These 8 T cell receptor beta chains share one sample of origin, sequenced in a study of blood T cell repertoires in COVID-19. Measured with immunoSEQ multiplex PCR; TCRdb has only the in-frame clones, and not every one. The repertoire includes under 200,000 clones, 88% of them detected once, and approximately 5.5% sits in the top ten. Input material: peripheral blood. The receptors stem from a man aged 40-49 years with active or convalescent COVID-19.

The V gene is TRBV19, the J gene TRBJ2-1; TRBD2 aligns across 8 bases. Germline V gene sequence: CDR1 LNHDA, CDR2 SQIVND (reference sequence). The J segment lost 8 bases and the V segment lost 6 bases, leaving 12 bases of the junction unmatched. The CDR3 is made up of 15 amino acids. The CDR3 is CASSGGALVSHEQFF. The CDR3 nucleotides read TGTGCCAGTAGCGGGGGGGCCCTAGTATCACATGAGCAGTTCTTC.

This chain links TRBV28 with TRBJ2-3; TRBD2 agrees at 7 bases. Germline CDR1 and CDR2: MDHEN and SYDVKM. The trim removed 11 bases at V and 1 base at J, leaving 6 bases unmatched. The CDR3 is 13 residues long. The DNA for the CDR3 is TGTGCCGCGGGGGTGGTGGGCACAGATACGCAGTATTTT. This sequence encodes CAAGVVGTDTQYF. Variable domain in full (rest from reference TRBV28 and TRBJ2-3): DVKVTQSSRYLVKRTGEKVFLECVQDMDHENMFWYRQDPGLGLRLIYFSYDVKMKEKGDIPEGYSVSREKKERFSLILESASTNQTSMYLCAAGVVGTDTQYFGPGTRLTVL.

This clone was observed a single time. This chain connects TRBV29-1 to TRBJ2-3; TRBD2 matches at 7 bases. The CDR3 length is 14 residues. Germline trimming cut 4 bases from V and 3 bases from J; bases unmatched to any gene: 7. Per the germline V gene, CDR1 is SQVTM and CDR2 is ANQGSEA. CDR3 loop: CSVVYRGGTDTQYF. In DNA form, the CDR3 reads TGCAGCGTTGTGTACCGCGGGGGAACAGATACGCAGTATTTT.

The rearrangement joins TRBV28 to TRBJ1-5, with a possible D match to TRBD1 (5 bases). Germline CDR1 and CDR2: MDHEN and SYDVKM. Trimming stripped 5 bases from V and 0 bases from J, with 14 bases between. The CDR3 totals 16 residues. The CDR3 DNA sequence: TGTGCCAGCAGTGGGCCTTGGGGCGATAGCAATCAGCCCCAGCATTTT. Its translation is CASSGPWGDSNQPQHF.

The chain carries TRBV30 and TRBJ1-6; TRBD1 might be the D (6 bases). The CDR3 length is 16 residues. Germline V lookup: CDR1 GTSNPN, CDR2 SVGIG (reference sequence). V was pared by 0 bases and J by 6 bases, with 15 bases between. CDR3 sequence: CAWSVTGRLGNSPLHF. CDR3 bases: TGTGCCTGGAGTGTTACAGGGCGTCTCGGTAATTCACCCCTCCACTTT.

The gene calls are TRBV4-2 and TRBJ1-3; no clear D. Germline V CDR1 and CDR2: LGHNA, YNFKEQ. V lost 0 bases to trimming and J lost 0 bases, with 3 bases between them. There are 14 residues in the CDR3. The CDR3 DNA is TGTGCCAGCAGCCAAGAAGCCTCTGGAAACACCATATATTTT. Translating it yields CASSQEASGNTIYF.

The V call is TRBV9, the J call TRBJ2-2; 9 positions match TRBD2. Germline V gene sequence: CDR1 SGDLS, CDR2 YYNGEE. The CDR3 loop spans 16 amino acids. The V gene end was trimmed by 4 bases and the J gene end by 5 bases; junction bases not matched to a gene: 9. In DNA form, the CDR3 reads TGTGCCAGCAGCCCTAGCGGGACACCCAGGACCGGGGAGCTGTTTTTT. Translated, it gives CASSPSGTPRTGELFF.

The chain combines TRBV28 with TRBJ1-5, with D perhaps matching TRBD1 (6 bases). Germline CDR1 MDHEN, CDR2 SYDVKM. The CDR3 totals 17 residues. Trimming pared 5 bases from V and 6 bases from J, leaving 23 bases between. The CDR3 DNA reads as TGTGCCAGCAGTGTCACAGGGACGGGTGTATTGGGTCAGCCCCAGCATTTT. It translates to CASSVTGTGVLGQPQHF.